The sequence of this TCR beta chain was determined in a study of shared clonotypes between healthy human individuals. Study-level findings and limits: Across subsets, estimated richness was generally greater for naive than for memory populations. Some naive CD4 clonotypes, roughly 5%, turned up in common across a handful of donors. Generation of non-shared clonotypes was less probable than generation of clonotypes shared by all four donors.

Points on this clone: Its target is not known.

Naivety among CD8 cells was defined by CD45RO negativity and positive CCR7 selection, thereby excluding terminally differentiated effector memory CD45RA+ cells. The ends were cut back, 0 bases at V and 5 bases at J, with 15 bases in the middle. Germline values: CDR1 MNHEY, CDR2 SMNVEV (reference sequence). The CDR3 is 16 residues long. Original processing notes: Filtering differed since immunoSEQ provided only junctions, with no quality scores. TCRdb's table, derived via immunoSEQ multiplex PCR, lists solely in-frame clones and lacks some. V and J calls and clone size are copied from that table; D and trimming were computed from the DNA. The sample includes about 2,100,000 clones, roughly 91% of them seen just once.

This TCR was sampled from a young man in good health. Some clones in this sample may be carry-over from other donors' samples. The V call is TRBV27, the J call TRBJ2-3, with a tentative D call TRBD1 (5 bases). The sample comprised naive CD8+ T cells from PBMCs. The CDR3, as DNA: TGTGCCAGCAGTTTATCGGGGCACCCCAGGGTAGATACGCAGTATTTT. Translation gives CASSLSGHPRVDTQYF.